These 13 T cell receptor beta chains came from one sample sequenced in a study of blood T cells in healthy people across ages. It was with a sample-barcoded 5' primer and a J-beta primer mix that a second PCR of roughly 7 to 12 cycles was run. TCRdb independently ran MiXCR on the 5' RACE reads; one entry per CDR3 protein. The table shows hundreds of thousands of distinct CDR3 sequences, with under 25% occurring only once. Material: blood. These receptors were collected from a man aged 70-80 years in good health.

The chain has TRBV15 and TRBJ2-3; D gene unclear. V was trimmed by 0 bases and J by 1 base, leaving 8 bases between them. The germline gives CDR1 LNHNV, CDR2 YYDKDF (reference sequence). The CDR3 is 15 residues long. The CDR3 sequence: CATSRDSGGTDTQYF. As DNA, the CDR3 is TGTGCCACCAGCAGAGATAGTGGGGGCACAGATACGCAGTATTTT. Using reference TRBV15 and TRBJ2-3 for the parts outside the CDR3, the full variable domain is DAMVIQNPRYQVTQFGKPVTLSCSQTLNHNVMYWYQQKSSQAPKLLFHYYDKDFNNEADTPDNFQSRRPNTSFCFLDIRSPGLGDTAMYLCATSRDSGGTDTQYFGPGTRLTVL.

This clonotype was seen a handful of times. One junction end disagrees with the germline gene, perhaps due to a read error. The genes are TRBV4-3 and TRBJ2-3, with TRBD2 matching 8 bases. The CDR3 spans 20 residues. Germline-derived CDR1 and CDR2 are LGHNA and YSLEER. CDR3 sequence reads: CASSQDSLTGLAGSTDTQYF. CDR3 coding DNA: TGCGCCAGCAGCCAAGATAGTCTGACGGGGCTAGCGGGTAGCACGGATACGCAGTATTTT.

The J gene is TRBJ2-3, the V gene TRBV5-6; TRBD2 matches at 7 bases. There are 17 residues in the CDR3. V shed 4 bases, J shed 3 bases, and the junction held 14 bases outside the gene matches. CDR1 SGHDT and CDR2 YYEEEE come from the germline V gene. This CDR3 is CASSTLFGLVLTDTQYF. Written as DNA, the CDR3 is TGTGCCAGCAGCACCCTTTTTGGACTAGTTCTTACAGATACGCAGTATTTT.

There are a few counts of this clonotype. The chain uses TRBV7-9 and TRBJ2-7; D is uncertain. The CDR3 runs 13 residues. Trimming cost V 2 bases and J 2 bases, with 7 bases left between them. CDR1 is SEHNR, CDR2 FQNEAQ, per germline (reference sequence). CDR3 residues: CASSLTAPYEQYF. The CDR3 DNA sequence: TGTGCCAGCAGCTTAACGGCCCCCTACGAGCAGTACTTC.

The chain recombines TRBV3-1 with TRBJ1-6, with D tentatively TRBD1 (6 bases). The CDR3 runs 16 residues. Germline loops: CDR1 LGHDT, CDR2 YNNKEL (reference sequence). V lost 0 bases, J lost 7 bases, and 13 bases lay in between. The CDR3 nucleotides are TGTGCCAGCAGCCAAGAGGGGGCAGGGCCAAATTCACCCCTCCACTTT. Encoded protein: CASSQEGAGPNSPLHF.

The sample holds a few counts of this clonotype. The rearrangement links TRBV28 to TRBJ2-3; TRBD2 might be the D (6 bases). There are 14 residues in the CDR3. Germline CDR1 is MDHEN and CDR2 is SYDVKM. V lost 11 bases, J lost 4 bases, and 19 bases lay in between. CDR3 sequence reads: CASSGTWGADTQYF. The CDR3 nucleotides read TGTGCCTCCTCCGGAACCTGGGGGGCAGATACGCAGTATTTT.

A single count supports this clonotype. The CDR3 loop is CASSLVEDSKNIQYF. Written as DNA, the CDR3 is TGTGCCAGCAGCTTAGTTGAGGACAGCAAAAACATTCAGTACTTC. This rearrangement joins TRBV7-6 to TRBJ2-4, with D perhaps matching TRBD1 (6 bases). Germline V gene data show CDR1 as SGHVS and CDR2 as FNYEAQ. Between the trimmed V and J ends, which lost 1 base and 3 bases, there was a span of 10 bases. The CDR3 runs to 15 residues.

The sample holds a few counts of this clonotype. The chain combines TRBV15 with TRBJ2-7, with TRBD1 matching over 10 bases. V lost 1 base to trimming and J lost 4 bases; unmatched junction nucleotides: 4. Germline CDR1 and CDR2: LNHNV and YYDKDF (reference sequence). The CDR3 length is 15 residues. CDR3 loop: CATSRVTGGQYEQYF. The DNA of the CDR3 is TGTGCCACCAGCAGAGTGACAGGGGGCCAGTACGAGCAGTACTTC.

This clonotype showed up just a few times. The chain is built from TRBV6-2 or TRBV6-3 and TRBJ2-1, with 7 bases lining up with TRBD1. CDR1 is MNHEY and CDR2 is SVGEGT in the germline V gene. The CDR3 sequence is 13 residues long. J lost 9 bases, V lost 5 bases, and 7 bases had no gene match. The CDR3 DNA sequence: TGTGCCAGCAGTCTACAGGGGTCGGGTGAGCAGTTCTTC. Translated: CASSLQGSGEQFF.

V gene TRBV14 combines with J gene TRBJ2-7; 12 nucleotides match TRBD2. The trim removed 4 bases at V and 3 bases at J, leaving 7 bases unmatched. The CDR3 totals 16 residues. Germline V gene sequence: CDR1 SGHDN, CDR2 FVKESK. CDR3 sequence reads: CASSPILAGGVYEQYF. The CDR3 nucleotides are TGTGCCAGCAGCCCCATACTAGCGGGAGGAGTCTACGAGCAGTACTTC.

The chain is built from TRBV6-2 or TRBV6-3 and TRBJ2-1; 8 bases map to TRBD1. The J call could be wrong; TRBJ2-7 is a better fit for the DNA end. The CDR3 runs 15 residues. Per germline, CDR1 MNHEY and CDR2 SVGEGT. CDR3 loop: CASTDRSRTGYQQYF. The DNA for the CDR3 is TGTGCCAGCACTGATAGATCCCGGACAGGGTATCAGCAGTACTTC.

This clonotype was counted between two and nine times. The CDR3 coding sequence is TGCGCCAGCAGCCAAATCGGACAGTTAAATGAGCAGTTCTTC. Protein product: CASSQIGQLNEQFF. This chain joins TRBV4-1 and TRBJ2-1, with D possibly matching TRBD1 (6 bases). This CDR3 is built from 14 residues. Trimming pared 2 bases from V and 7 bases from J, leaving 12 bases between. Germline V gene lookup returns CDR1 MGHRA and CDR2 YSYEKL.

The V gene is TRBV6-2 or TRBV6-3, the J gene TRBJ1-6; 7 bases agree with TRBD1. Germline trimming cut 1 base from V and 7 bases from J; bases unmatched to any gene: 4. Germline CDR1 is MNHEY and CDR2 is SVGEGT. This CDR3 spans 15 amino acids. In DNA, the CDR3 is TGTGCCAGCAGTTACTTTGGGACAGAAAATTCACCCCTCCACTTT. Amino acids: CASSYFGTENSPLHF.